A single sample is the source of the 14 T cell receptor beta chains below, sequenced in a study of T cell changes during pregnancy in multiple sclerosis. Clones were sequenced by immunoSEQ multiplex PCR, and TCRdb holds only the in-frame ones, with some missing. The data show some 77,000 clones, more than 80% seen once. Here the sequenced sample was CD4+ T cells from peripheral blood mononuclear cells, taken before pregnancy. Source of these receptors: a female donor with multiple sclerosis, enrolled in a pregnancy study.

The chain couples TRBV5-1 to TRBJ2-7; D is perhaps TRBD2 (5 bases). Trimming took off 0 bases at V and 5 bases at J, with 15 bases between the two ends. Germline CDR1 SGHRS, CDR2 YFSETQ. The CDR3 covers 15 residues. The CDR3 nucleotides read TGCGCCAGCAGCTTGGCCCCAGGCCCAGCGGACGAGCAGTACTTC. This sequence encodes CASSLAPGPADEQYF.

J is TRBJ2-1 and V is TRBV14; D remains unclear. The CDR3 contains 17 residues. Looked up from germline, CDR1 is SGHDN and CDR2 is FVKESK. V was cut by 0 bases and J by 2 bases, with 14 bases left in between. The CDR3 is CASSQDWLPAAYNEQFF. Here the CDR3 DNA reads TGTGCCAGCAGCCAAGATTGGCTCCCGGCGGCCTACAATGAGCAGTTCTTC.

This clone was counted once. The chain is built from TRBV18 and TRBJ1-1; TRBD1 might be the D (5 bases). From germline, CDR1 is KGHSH and CDR2 LQKENI. V dropped 3 bases and J dropped 2 bases, with 22 bases sitting between them. CDR3 size: 18 residues. The DNA of the CDR3 is TGTGCCAGCTCACCGTCACTCGCGGGGCCCTTGGATAACACTGAAGCTTTCTTT. It specifies CASSPSLAGPLDNTEAFF.

The rearrangement uses TRBV6-1 and TRBJ1-5; TRBD1 aligns across 9 bases. Germline V gives CDR1 MNHNS, CDR2 SASEGT. V shed 6 bases, J shed 3 bases, and the junction held 6 bases outside the gene matches. The CDR3 extends over 15 amino acids. The CDR3 nucleotides read TGTGCCAGCAGGAGGACAGGGGAGCTCAATCAGCCCCAGCATTTT. Amino acid sequence: CASRRTGELNQPQHF.

V and J are TRBV11-3 and TRBJ2-1; D is perhaps TRBD2 (6 bases). The CDR3 sequence is 15 residues long. Germline V gene sequence: CDR1 SGHNT, CDR2 YENEEA. Trimming removed 3 bases at V and 6 bases at J, with 15 bases between. CDR3 sequence reads: CASSFGGMISNEQFF. In nucleotides, the CDR3 is TGTGCCAGCAGCTTCGGCGGGATGATTTCCAATGAGCAGTTCTTC.

The chain employs TRBV5-4 and TRBJ2-1, with TRBD2 matching over 8 bases. The V gene end was trimmed by 0 bases and the J gene end by 2 bases; junction bases not matched to a gene: 4. The germline V gene has CDR1 SGHNT and CDR2 YYREEE (reference sequence). The CDR3 sequence is 16 residues long. This CDR3 is CASSLGGTSTYNEQFF. The DNA of the CDR3 is TGTGCCAGCAGCTTGGGTGGGACTAGTACCTACAATGAGCAGTTCTTC.

CDR3 nucleotides: TGTGCCAGCAGTTCTACCGGGACTAGCTTTTACGAGCAGTACTTC. Encoded protein: CASSSTGTSFYEQYF. This rearrangement joins TRBV25-1 to TRBJ2-7, with 9 bases matching TRBD2. This CDR3 has 15 residues. Germline CDR1 and CDR2: MGHDK and SYGVNS. With 5 bases clipped from V and 4 bases from J, the junction kept 9 bases outside the gene matches.

The rearrangement uses TRBV18 and TRBJ2-5; D remains unclear. With 0 bases removed from V and 4 bases from J, the gap between germline ends came to 9 bases. This CDR3 spans 14 amino acids. Germline values: CDR1 KGHSH, CDR2 LQKENI. CDR3 sequence: CASSPPNSLETQYF. The CDR3 bases are TGTGCCAGCTCACCACCGAACAGCCTAGAGACCCAGTACTTC.

The rearrangement links TRBV5-1 to TRBJ2-1; TRBD2 matches 11 bases. J was trimmed by 9 bases and V by 4 bases; bases with no gene match: 9. Germline values: CDR1 SGHRS, CDR2 YFSETQ. The CDR3 consists of 15 residues. The CDR3 is CASSRLAGTAREQFF. CDR3 nucleotides: TGCGCCAGCAGCCGACTAGCGGGAACCGCCCGTGAGCAGTTCTTC.

V gene TRBV4-1 combines with J gene TRBJ2-7; TRBD1 matches 10 bases. The CDR3 consists of 17 residues. Trimming at V came to 3 bases and at J to 5 bases, leaving 13 bases not matched to a gene. Germline V gene sequence: CDR1 MGHRA, CDR2 YSYEKL. Here the CDR3 DNA reads TGCGCCAGCAGCCAGTTCTCCGCAGGGACAGGGGTAAACGAGCAGTACTTC. It encodes CASSQFSAGTGVNEQYF.

This sequence joins TRBV5-1 and TRBJ2-2, with TRBD2 identical over 8 bases. The CDR3 runs 17 residues. CDR1 SGHRS and CDR2 YFSETQ come from the germline V gene. Germline trimming cut 1 base from V and 7 bases from J; bases unmatched to any gene: 12. The CDR3 DNA follows: TGCGCCAGCAGCTTGCGGCCCGGGACTAGAGGTTACGGGGAGCTGTTTTTT. This translates into CASSLRPGTRGYGELFF.

This chain uses TRBV30 with TRBJ1-2; D is unresolved. The length of the CDR3 is 14 residues. V was pared by 7 bases and J by 5 bases, with 20 bases between. Germline V lookup: CDR1 GTSNPN, CDR2 SVGIG (reference sequence). CDR3 loop: CASHPRGIWYGYTF. In nucleotides, the CDR3 is TGTGCCTCCCACCCACGGGGAATATGGTATGGCTACACCTTC.

This chain links TRBV5-1 with TRBJ2-1; 12 bases fit TRBD2. There are 19 residues in the CDR3. The V segment lost 7 bases and the J segment 1 base; nucleotides outside the gene matches: 15. Germline CDR1 reads SGHRS; CDR2 reads YFSETQ. For the CDR3, the DNA is TGCGCCAGCTCCCCCAGGGGGCTAGCGGGAGGGCCTTCCTACAATGAGCAGTTCTTC. Translation: CASSPRGLAGGPSYNEQFF.

V gene TRBV18 combines with J gene TRBJ2-1, with 14 bases that match TRBD2. The V segment lost 3 bases and the J segment 9 bases; nucleotides outside the gene matches: 10. Germline lookup yields CDR1 KGHSH and CDR2 LQKENI. This CDR3 spans 17 amino acids. The CDR3 DNA reads TGTGCCAGCTCACCGTGGGGGGGGACTAGCGGGAGAACTGAGCAGTTCTTC. It codes for CASSPWGGTSGRTEQFF.